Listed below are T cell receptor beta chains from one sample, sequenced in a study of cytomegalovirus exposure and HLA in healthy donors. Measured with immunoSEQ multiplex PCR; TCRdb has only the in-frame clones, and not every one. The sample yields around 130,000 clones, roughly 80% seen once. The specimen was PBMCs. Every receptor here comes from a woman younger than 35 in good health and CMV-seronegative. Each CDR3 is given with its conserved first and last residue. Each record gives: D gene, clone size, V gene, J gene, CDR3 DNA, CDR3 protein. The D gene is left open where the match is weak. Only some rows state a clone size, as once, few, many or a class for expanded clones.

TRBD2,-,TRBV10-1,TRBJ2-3,TGCGCCAGCAGTGAAAGCATTAGCGGGGGTTCGACAGATACGCAGTATTTT,CASSESISGGSTDTQYF
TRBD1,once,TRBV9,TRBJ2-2,TGTGCCAGCAGCGTCTCCGGGACAGCTTTCACCGGGGAGCTGTTTTTT,CASSVSGTAFTGELFF
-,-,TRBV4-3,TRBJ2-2,TGCGCCAGCAGCCAAGATCTCCAGGGGATGACCGGGGAGCTGTTTTTT,CASSQDLQGMTGELFF
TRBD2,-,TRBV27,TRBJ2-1,TGTGCCAGCAGTTTATCTTTCGGGACTAGCGTAAGCTCCTACAATGAGCAGTTCTTC,CASSLSFGTSVSSYNEQFF
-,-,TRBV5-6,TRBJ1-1,TGTGCCAGCAGCCTAGGGGCGGACAATTCCATCACTGAAGCTTTCTTT,CASSLGADNSITEAFF
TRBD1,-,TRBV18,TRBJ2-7,TGTGCCAGCTCATCTGCTGAGGGACAGGGGCGACATGTGGTCAACTTC,CASSSAEGQGRHVVNF
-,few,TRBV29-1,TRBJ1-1,TGCAGCGCCGAGGGTGTGGGCATGAACACTGAAGCTTTCTTT,CSAEGVGMNTEAFF
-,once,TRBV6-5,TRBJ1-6,TGTGCCAGCAGTTACCCATCACGGACAGCGGATTCACCCCTCCACTTT,CASSYPSRTADSPLHF
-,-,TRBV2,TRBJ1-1,TGTGCCAGCAGTGAAGGGGCACAAAAAGCTTTCTTT,CASSEGAQKAFF
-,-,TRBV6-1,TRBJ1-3,TGTGCCAGCAGTCAGGGGAAAACTGGAAACACCATATATTTT,CASSQGKTGNTIYF
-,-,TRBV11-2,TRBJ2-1,TGTGCCAGCAGCCGGTCTATAAGCTTGGATGAGCAGTTCTTC,CASSRSISLDEQFF
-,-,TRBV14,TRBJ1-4,TGTGCCAGCAGCACACGGGTTTTTGGGAAACTGTTTTTT,CASSTRVFGKLFF
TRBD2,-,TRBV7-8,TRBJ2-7,TGTGCCAGCAGCTTAGCGACTAGCGGGAGGGCCCCGACCTACGAGCAGTACTTC,CASSLATSGRAPTYEQYF
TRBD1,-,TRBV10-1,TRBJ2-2,TGCGCCAGCAGCCGAGACAGGGGTTTAACCGGGGAGCTGTTTTTT,CASSRDRGLTGELFF
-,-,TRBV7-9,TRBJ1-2,TGTGCCAGCAGCTTCGACTCACTTGAGAATGGCTACACCTTC,CASSFDSLENGYTF
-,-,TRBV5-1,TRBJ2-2,TGCGCCAGCAGCTTAATTCCGGGACACAAGAACACCGGGGAGCTGTTTTTT,CASSLIPGHKNTGELFF
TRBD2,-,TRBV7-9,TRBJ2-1,TGTGCCAGCAGCTTAGGGACTAGCGGGGTGAATGAGCAGTTCTTC,CASSLGTSGVNEQFF
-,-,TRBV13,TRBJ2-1,TGTGCCAGTAATAACCGTGGGAGGGGGAATGAGCAGTTCTTC,CASNNRGRGNEQFF
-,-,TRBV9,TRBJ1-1,TGTGCCAGCAGCACCGGGACAAGACAAATGAACACTGAAGCTTTCTTT,CASSTGTRQMNTEAFF